This T cell receptor (beta chain) was retrieved from a study of OX40 agonist ivuxolimab in advanced cancers. Per the germline V gene, CDR1 is SGHTA and CDR2 is FQGNSA. The CDR3 has 15 residues. The V segment lost 4 bases and the J segment 2 bases; nucleotides outside the gene matches: 4. TCRdb keeps only in-frame clones here, not all; method: immunoSEQ multiplex PCR. The table includes roughly 66,000 clones, 75% to 85% detected once. V and J are TRBV7-2 and TRBJ2-3; 9 bases agree with TRBD2. The source of this sequence is an adult with an advanced solid tumor such as melanoma, head and neck, liver or kidney cancer. The source material was CD4+ or CD8+ T cells sorted from blood, sampled in a trial of the OX40 agonist ivuxolimab. As DNA, the CDR3 is TGTGCCAGCAGCTGGAGCGGGGGGACCACAGATACGCAGTATTTT. Amino acids: CASSWSGGTTDTQYF.